The next 24 T cell receptor beta chains were all read from a single sample in a study of OX40 agonist ivuxolimab in advanced cancers. The protocol was immunoSEQ multiplex PCR, while the TCRdb copy is restricted to in-frame clones and leaves out a portion. Of 69,000 or so clones in the sample, around 89% were seen once. The specimen was CD4+ or CD8+ T cells sorted from blood, collected in a trial of the OX40 agonist ivuxolimab. Every receptor here comes from an adult with an advanced solid tumor such as melanoma, head and neck, liver or kidney cancer.

This clone occurred once. The chain combines TRBV28 with TRBJ1-2; the D is unclear. The length of the CDR3 is 11 residues. Germline V gene lookup returns CDR1 MDHEN and CDR2 SYDVKM. V was trimmed by 8 bases and J by 5 bases, leaving 9 bases between them. The CDR3 DNA reads as TGTGCCAGCGGGGTGGCTTATGGCTACACCTTC. Translating it yields CASGVAYGYTF.

V is TRBV5-4 and J is TRBJ2-1, with TRBD2 matching over 9 bases. CDR1 and CDR2 (germline): SGHNT, YYREEE (reference sequence). The CDR3 covers 15 residues. V gave up 1 base and J gave up 4 bases; unmatched junction bases: 3. CDR3 nucleotide sequence: TGTGCCAGCAGCTTGAGCCTAGCGGGGTACAATGAGCAGTTCTTC. As protein: CASSLSLAGYNEQFF.

This chain connects TRBV7-8 to TRBJ2-7; weak D call: TRBD1 (6 bases). The CDR3 is made up of 15 amino acids. Germline CDR1 reads SGHVS; CDR2 reads FQNEAQ. V lost 3 bases and J lost 0, with 12 bases in between. The CDR3 sequence: CASSFLQGNSYEQYF. For the CDR3, the DNA is TGTGCCAGCAGCTTTCTCCAGGGGAACTCCTACGAGCAGTACTTC. Using reference TRBV7-8 and TRBJ2-7 for the parts outside the CDR3, the full variable domain is GAGVSQSPRYKVAKRGQDVALRCDPISGHVSLFWYQQALGQGPEFLTYFQNEAQLDKSGLPSDRFFAERPEGSVSTLKIQRTQQEDSAVYLCASSFLQGNSYEQYFGPGTRLTVT.

CDR3 loop: CASSLGGNTEAFF. In DNA, the CDR3 is TGTGCCAGCAGCTTAGGGGGGAACACTGAAGCTTTCTTT. J is TRBJ1-1 and V is TRBV11-3; D is ambiguous. V lost 1 base, J lost 1 base, and 4 bases lay in between. The CDR3 has 13 amino acids. Germline V gives CDR1 SGHNT, CDR2 YENEEA.

This chain uses TRBV7-2 with TRBJ1-5; D is ambiguous. V was cut by 3 bases and J by 1 base, with 4 bases left in between. Germline V lookup: CDR1 SGHTA, CDR2 FQGNSA. The CDR3 sequence is 13 residues long. CDR3 amino acids: CASSFESNQPQHF. The CDR3, as DNA: TGTGCCAGCAGCTTCGAAAGCAATCAGCCCCAGCATTTT.

The genes are TRBV19 and TRBJ1-4; 10 bases agree with TRBD1. In germline, CDR1 is LNHDA, CDR2 SQIVND (reference sequence). This CDR3 is 16 amino acids long. After removal of 5 bases from V and 0 bases from J, the junction contained 3 bases not matched to a gene. The CDR3 bases are TGTGCCAGTAGTGCAGACAGGGGGCCAACTAATGAAAAACTGTTTTTT. Translation: CASSADRGPTNEKLFF.

This clone was seen just once. The J gene is TRBJ1-1, the V gene TRBV7-9; the D is unclear. The ends were cut back, 1 base at V and 5 bases at J, with 8 bases in the middle. This CDR3 spans 13 amino acids. Germline V lookup: CDR1 SEHNR, CDR2 FQNEAQ (reference sequence). The CDR3 region has the DNA TGTGCCAGCAGCTTAGAGGAGAGTACTGAAGCTTTCTTT. Encoded protein: CASSLEESTEAFF.

The chain combines TRBV9 with TRBJ2-7, with a possible D match to TRBD2 (5 bases). The germline V and J ends were trimmed by 3 bases and 3 bases, with 13 bases remaining between them. Germline CDR1 SGDLS, CDR2 YYNGEE. There are 14 residues in the CDR3. Written as DNA, the CDR3 is TGTGCCAGCAGCGCACCCCCCCGGGGCTACGAGCAGTACTTC. Protein product: CASSAPPRGYEQYF.

V usage is TRBV5-4 and J usage is TRBJ2-5, with TRBD1 matching over 8 bases. Unmatched junction bases numbered 9, after V lost 4 bases and J lost 4 bases. The germline V gene encodes CDR1 SGHNT and CDR2 YYREEE (reference sequence). CDR3 length: 15 amino acids. Here the CDR3 reads CASSIRQGRLETQYF. CDR3 nucleotides: TGTGCCAGCAGCATTCGACAGGGGCGGTTAGAGACCCAGTACTTC. The variable domain in full, completed from reference TRBV5-4 and TRBJ2-5, reads ETGVTQSPTHLIKTRGQQVTLRCSSQSGHNTVSWYQQALGQGPQFIFQYYREEENGRGNFPPRFSGLQFPNYSSELNVNALELDDSALYLCASSIRQGRLETQYFGPGTRLLVL.

The chain has TRBV5-1 and TRBJ2-1; no reliable D call. The CDR3 is 12 amino acids. The germline V and J ends were trimmed by 5 bases and 10 bases, with 13 bases remaining between them. The V gene's germline CDR1 is SGHRS and CDR2 YFSETQ. The CDR3 DNA sequence: TGCGCCAGCAGTGACAAACCACCAGAGCAGTTCTTC. Translated, it gives CASSDKPPEQFF.

The chain joins TRBV19 to TRBJ2-7, with 9 bases aligning to TRBD1. From germline, CDR1 is LNHDA and CDR2 SQIVND (reference sequence). Trimming removed 5 bases from V and 3 bases from J; junction bases left unmatched: 5. CDR3 size: 14 residues. The CDR3 DNA follows: TGTGCCAGTAGTGACCGGGACAGGGTCTACGAGCAGTACTTC. Amino acid sequence: CASSDRDRVYEQYF.

This chain joins TRBV28 and TRBJ1-1, with 7 nucleotides matching TRBD1. The V gene's germline CDR1 is MDHEN and CDR2 SYDVKM. Losses at the gene ends were 2 bases for V and 7 bases for J; bases not matched to a gene: 7. This CDR3 region has 14 residues. CDR3 in amino acids: CASSLPHRGYEAFF. As DNA, the CDR3 is TGTGCCAGCAGTTTACCCCACAGGGGTTATGAAGCTTTCTTT.

In its sample, this clone was seen once. The J gene is TRBJ1-1, the V gene TRBV6-4; D may be TRBD1 (5 bases). The CDR3 consists of 13 residues. V lost 3 bases, J lost 10 bases, and 15 bases lay in between. Germline V gives CDR1 MRHNA, CDR2 SNTAGT. The CDR3 sequence is CASSEIPVGGAFF. The CDR3 DNA follows: TGTGCCAGCAGTGAGATACCCGTTGGGGGAGCTTTCTTT.

V gene TRBV6-5 combines with J gene TRBJ1-5; D not certain. The CDR3 consists of 14 residues. Germline CDR1 MNHEY, CDR2 SVGAGI. Trimming cost V 7 bases and J 5 bases, with 15 bases left between them. Here the CDR3 DNA reads TGTGCCAGCATAAAATGGCAGCCGTATCAGCCCCAGCATTTT. Translation: CASIKWQPYQPQHF.

V is TRBV28 and J is TRBJ2-3; maybe TRBD2 (5 bases). Per the germline V gene, CDR1 is MDHEN and CDR2 is SYDVKM. V was clipped by 10 bases and J by 5 bases, with 19 bases between them. CDR3 length: 14 amino acids. DNA for the CDR3: TGTGCCATCAATACCCCGGATCGGGGAGATACGCAGTATTTT. Its translation is CAINTPDRGDTQYF. Variable domain in full (rest from reference TRBV28 and TRBJ2-3): DVKVTQSSRYLVKRTGEKVFLECVQDMDHENMFWYRQDPGLGLRLIYFSYDVKMKEKGDIPEGYSVSREKKERFSLILESASTNQTSMYLCAINTPDRGDTQYFGPGTRLTVL.

The chain is built from TRBV28 and TRBJ1-2; D gene ambiguous. Germline CDR1 and CDR2: MDHEN and SYDVKM. This CDR3 is 14 amino acids long. The ends were cut back, 6 bases at V and 6 bases at J, with 17 bases in the middle. The CDR3 DNA reads TGTGCCAGCAGCTCCGGACGGCCTCCACATGGCTACACCTTC. Protein sequence: CASSSGRPPHGYTF.

This rearrangement joins TRBV27 to TRBJ1-1; TRBD1 is a possible D gene (6 bases). The V and J ends lost 6 bases and 4 bases respectively, with 15 bases between them. There are 14 residues in the CDR3. Per germline, CDR1 MNHEY and CDR2 SMNVEV (reference sequence). CDR3 sequence (DNA): TGTGCCAGCAGGCAAGGGGGTATGCGCACTGAAGCTTTCTTT. It specifies CASRQGGMRTEAFF.

The rearrangement joins TRBV10-1 to TRBJ1-4; D unclear. Trimming shortened V by 8 bases and J by 3 bases, and 13 bases separated the two germline ends. The CDR3 is made up of 14 amino acids. Per the germline V gene, CDR1 is WNHNN and CDR2 is SYGVQD (reference sequence). CDR3: CASQEGGPNEKLFF. As DNA, the CDR3 is TGCGCCAGCCAGGAGGGAGGCCCTAATGAAAAACTGTTTTTT.

V usage is TRBV19 and J usage is TRBJ1-1, with 8 bases aligning to TRBD1. J lost 0 bases, V lost 6 bases, and 9 bases had no gene match. The CDR3 is 16 amino acids. Germline V gene lookup returns CDR1 LNHDA and CDR2 SQIVND (reference sequence). CDR3 in DNA: TGTGCCAGTAGCTCCAGGGGGCGAATTATGAACACTGAAGCTTTCTTT. It specifies CASSSRGRIMNTEAFF.

This clone was seen once. The chain joins TRBV19 to TRBJ2-1; 11 positions agree with TRBD1. V lost 3 bases to trimming and J lost 7 bases; unmatched junction nucleotides: 5. The germline V gene encodes CDR1 LNHDA and CDR2 SQIVND (reference sequence). CDR3 length: 15 amino acids. Here the CDR3 reads CASSMIGQGANEQFF. CDR3 nucleotide sequence: TGTGCCAGTAGTATGATAGGACAGGGGGCGAATGAGCAGTTCTTC.

The V gene is TRBV2, the J gene TRBJ1-1; D perhaps matches TRBD1 (5 bases). The CDR3 contains 16 residues. The germline V gene has CDR1 SNHLY and CDR2 FYNNEI. Trimming cost V 3 bases and J 0 bases, with 14 bases left between them. CDR3: CASSEGRVYLNTEAFF. The CDR3 nucleotides are TGTGCCAGCAGTGAGGGCAGGGTTTACTTGAACACTGAAGCTTTCTTT.

The CDR3 region is CASETPPGTGVYNEQFF. Written as DNA, the CDR3 is TGTGCCAGCGAGACCCCCCCTGGGACAGGGGTTTACAATGAGCAGTTCTTC. The chain is built from TRBV2 and TRBJ2-1, with 10 positions matching TRBD1. V was clipped by 8 bases and J by 4 bases; unmatched bases: 14. CDR3 size: 17 residues. Germline V gives CDR1 SNHLY, CDR2 FYNNEI.

The chain uses TRBV5-1 and TRBJ1-1, with no clear D. Per the germline V gene, CDR1 is SGHRS and CDR2 is YFSETQ. The CDR3 has 15 residues. Trimming took 2 bases from V and 0 from J, leaving 11 bases between them. The CDR3: CASSFSGELNTEAFF. CDR3 DNA sequence: TGCGCCAGCAGCTTCTCAGGAGAACTGAACACTGAAGCTTTCTTT.

Written as DNA, the CDR3 is TGTGCCAGCAGCTTAGTAGCCGTAATAGAGACCCAGTACTTC. This sequence encodes CASSLVAVIETQYF. This chain connects TRBV11-2 to TRBJ2-5; D unclear. This CDR3 contains 14 residues. Germline CDR1 SGHAT, CDR2 FQNNGV. The V gene lost 1 base and the J gene lost 4 bases, with 10 bases spanning the gap.